This T cell receptor beta chain was sequenced for a study of cytomegalovirus exposure and HLA in healthy donors. Across the whole study: Samples from HLA-typed donors yielded about 85 million unique TCRs in an early data release.

V was clipped by 5 bases and J by 2 bases, with 16 bases between them. Per the germline V gene, CDR1 is SEHNR and CDR2 is FQNEAQ (reference sequence). The CDR3 totals 15 residues. A remark on this clone: The antigen is unknown.

Each donor was nominally healthy when sampled (though unrecorded immune exposures were likely). Study-wide results and limits: Fewer N-insertions (relative to the approximately 700-donor mean) were reportedly seen in an Asian-associated ancestry cluster in a later analysis. For most subjects, TCR beta sequences were reported to predict HLA-A and HLA-B alleles with accuracy.

Vbeta (60) and Jbeta (13) primers were used in the PCR. Generated by immunoSEQ multiplex PCR, the TCRdb table keeps only in-frame clones and is missing some. The table has approximately 150,000 clones, approximately 9% seen once. The specimen was PBMCs. This TCR was recovered from a male donor in good health and CMV-seronegative. The rearrangement joins TRBV7-9 to TRBJ2-7; a possible D gene is TRBD2 (6 bases). The CDR3 protein is CASSAGERATYEQYF. The CDR3 DNA follows: TGTGCCAGCAGCGCCGGGGAGCGGGCGACCTACGAGCAGTACTTC.